This record concerns one TCR beta chain sequence. CDR3 length: 17 amino acids. V lost 5 bases and J lost 4; bases outside the gene matches: 11. Germline lookup yields CDR1 SGHVS and CDR2 FQNEAQ. Those who donated were healthy bone marrow donors. The PCR employed 60 Vbeta primers together with 13 Jbeta primers. The protocol was immunoSEQ multiplex PCR, while the TCRdb copy is restricted to in-frame clones and leaves out a portion. The sample holds about 81,000 clones, 77% seen once. The data belong to a study of cytomegalovirus exposure and HLA in healthy donors. Study-wide background: A prior study identified roughly 110 million unique TCR beta sequences from 200 million or so T cells.

The V and J genes are TRBV7-8 and TRBJ2-1; 10 bases agree with TRBD2. The TCR originated in a man aged 45-65 years in good health and CMV-seropositive. Material: PBMCs. CDR3 amino acids: CASSGSGSSGRYNEQFF. CDR3 nucleotide sequence: TGTGCCAGCAGCGGATCGGGGTCTAGCGGGAGATACAATGAGCAGTTCTTC.